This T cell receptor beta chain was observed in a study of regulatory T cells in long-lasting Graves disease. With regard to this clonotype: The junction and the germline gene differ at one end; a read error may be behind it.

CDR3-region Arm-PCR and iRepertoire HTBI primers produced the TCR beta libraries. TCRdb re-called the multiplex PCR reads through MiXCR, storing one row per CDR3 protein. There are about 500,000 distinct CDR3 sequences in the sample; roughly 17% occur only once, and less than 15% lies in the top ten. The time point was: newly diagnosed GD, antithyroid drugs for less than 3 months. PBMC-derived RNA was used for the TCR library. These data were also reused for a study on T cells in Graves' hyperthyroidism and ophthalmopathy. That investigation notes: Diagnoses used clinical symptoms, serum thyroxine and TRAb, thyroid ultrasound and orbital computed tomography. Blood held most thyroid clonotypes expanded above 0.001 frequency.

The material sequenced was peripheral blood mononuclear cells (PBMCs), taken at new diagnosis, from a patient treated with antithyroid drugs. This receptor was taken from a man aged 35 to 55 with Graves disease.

The CDR3 protein is CASREAGTGSFF. The CDR3 DNA sequence: TGTGCCAGCAGGGAAGCCGGGACAGGGAGTTTCTTC. The gene calls are TRBV6-2 or TRBV6-3 and TRBJ2-7, with TRBD1 matching 9 bases. The germline V gene has CDR1 MNHEY and CDR2 SVGEGT. This CDR3 region has 12 residues.